Following are 32 T cell receptor beta chains from one sample sequenced in a study of memory CD4+ T cells and cytomegalovirus serostatus. Clones were sequenced by immunoSEQ multiplex PCR, and TCRdb holds only the in-frame ones, with some missing. The sample lists tens of thousands of clones; around 79% were seen once. Single viable CD3+CD4+CD8-CD45RO+ cells were sorted as the memory CD4+ T cells. Source material: memory CD4+ T cells from blood. The receptors were sampled from an adult in good health and CMV-seronegative.

The chain recombines TRBV7-2 with TRBJ2-5; no reliable D call. The DNA matches TRBJ2-7 better at its end, which makes the J call doubtful. Germline CDR1 and CDR2: SGHTA and FQGNSA. The CDR3 has 15 residues. CDR3 DNA: TGTGCCAGCAGCTTAGGGGCCTCTCAGATGGGCGAGCAGTACTTC. As protein: CASSLGASQMGEQYF.

The chain joins TRBV7-3 to TRBJ2-1; 9 bases align to TRBD2. The trim removed 2 bases at V and 9 bases at J, leaving 8 bases unmatched. This CDR3 has 15 amino acids. Germline V gene data show CDR1 as SGHTA and CDR2 as FQGTGA. The CDR3 loop is CASSLAGGTVREQFF. The CDR3 region has the DNA TGTGCCAGCAGCTTAGCGGGAGGGACAGTGCGTGAGCAGTTCTTC.

This clone occurred a few times. The genes are TRBV6-5 and TRBJ1-5; a weak D match, TRBD1 (6 bases). V was clipped by 6 bases and J by 9 bases, with 18 bases between them. Germline assignment: CDR1 MNHEY and CDR2 SVGAGI. This CDR3 spans 14 amino acids. CDR3 coding DNA: TGTGCCAGCAGGGACAGAGCCCAGGGTGGGCCCCAGCATTTT. The encoded protein is CASRDRAQGGPQHF.

This chain links TRBV11-2 with TRBJ2-3; D is perhaps TRBD2 (5 bases). V lost 7 bases to trimming and J lost 2 bases, with 19 bases between them. The CDR3 is 16 amino acids. Per the germline V gene, CDR1 is SGHAT and CDR2 is FQNNGV. CDR3 region: CASTLNEGRTTDTQYF. CDR3 bases: TGTGCCAGCACCCTAAATGAGGGTAGGACCACAGATACGCAGTATTTT. The full variable domain, in which reference TRBV11-2 and TRBJ2-3 provide the parts outside the CDR3, is EAGVAQSPRYKIIEKRQSVAFWCNPISGHATLYWYQQILGQGPKLLIQFQNNGVVDDSQLPKDRFSAERLKGVDSTLKIQPAKLEDSAVYLCASTLNEGRTTDTQYFGPGTRLTVL.

The chain links TRBV7-8 to TRBJ2-7, with TRBD1 as a possible D gene (5 bases). The CDR3 consists of 15 residues. Per the germline V gene, CDR1 is SGHVS and CDR2 is FQNEAQ. The V end was cut by 2 bases, the J end by 3 bases, with 14 bases between. The CDR3 bases are TGTGCCAGCAGCTTAAGTGGCTCAAGGGGCTACGAGCAGTACTTC. As protein: CASSLSGSRGYEQYF.

This clone was seen once. The rearrangement links TRBV11-3 to TRBJ2-3; tentatively, D is TRBD2 (6 bases). V lost 5 bases to trimming and J lost 5 bases, with 14 bases between them. The length of the CDR3 is 14 residues. CDR1 is SGHNT, CDR2 YENEEA, per germline. This CDR3 reads CASSARRDGDTQYF. The CDR3 nucleotides are TGTGCCAGCAGCGCCCGGCGGGACGGAGATACGCAGTATTTT.

The chain combines TRBV29-1 with TRBJ2-2; TRBD1 matches at 7 bases. The CDR3 loop spans 16 amino acids. Unmatched junction bases numbered 10, after V lost 1 base and J lost 5 bases. CDR1 and CDR2 from the germline V gene are SQVTM and ANQGSEA. CDR3 coding DNA: TGCAGCGTTGAAGCCGCAACAGGGGTCGGGACCGGGGAGCTGTTTTTT. Residues: CSVEAATGVGTGELFF.

The V call is TRBV4-1, the J call TRBJ2-3, with D possibly being TRBD1 (6 bases). Germline V gene data show CDR1 as MGHRA and CDR2 as YSYEKL. This CDR3 spans 16 amino acids. Trimming left V 0 bases short and J 0 bases short, with 10 bases between. In nucleotides, the CDR3 is TGCGCCAGCAGCCAAGACTTGGGGGCCAGCACAGATACGCAGTATTTT. Its translation is CASSQDLGASTDTQYF.

The V and J genes are TRBV29-1 and TRBJ2-1, with D possibly TRBD2 on 6 matching bases. The CDR3 has 13 residues. The V end was cut by 4 bases, the J end by 3 bases, with 10 bases between. Germline CDR1 reads SQVTM; CDR2 reads ANQGSEA. CDR3 in DNA: TGCAGCGTTGGGCAGGGAGGCTACAATGAGCAGTTCTTC. This translates into CSVGQGGYNEQFF.

The chain carries TRBV6-5 and TRBJ2-2; D is uncertain. Germline lookup yields CDR1 MNHEY and CDR2 SVGAGI. Trimming took 10 bases from V and 3 from J, leaving 15 bases between them. The CDR3 consists of 14 residues. This CDR3 is CATRRPGDTGELFF. CDR3 sequence (DNA): TGTGCCACCCGTAGGCCCGGAGACACCGGGGAGCTGTTTTTT.

The chain combines TRBV7-9 with TRBJ1-4; D is uncertain. Germline values: CDR1 SEHNR, CDR2 FQNEAQ (reference sequence). This CDR3 contains 16 residues. V was cut by 5 bases and J by 7 bases, with 20 bases left in between. DNA of the CDR3: TGTGCCAGCAGCCAAGTTAGGGATCAAAGCGTTGAAAAACTGTTTTTT. Its protein is CASSQVRDQSVEKLFF.

The rearrangement joins TRBV27 to TRBJ1-1; D is ambiguous. Per the germline V gene, CDR1 is MNHEY and CDR2 is SMNVEV (reference sequence). Trimming pared 4 bases from V and 6 bases from J, leaving 6 bases between. The CDR3 runs to 11 residues. As DNA, the CDR3 is TGTGCCAGCAGTTCATGGTCTGAAGCTTTCTTT. Its protein is CASSSWSEAFF.

This rearrangement joins TRBV7-9 to TRBJ1-1; 7 nucleotides match TRBD1. The CDR3 runs to 14 residues. Unmatched junction bases numbered 8, after V lost 5 bases and J lost 5 bases. Germline V gene lookup returns CDR1 SEHNR and CDR2 FQNEAQ (reference sequence). In nucleotides, the CDR3 is TGTGCCAGCAGCCCAAGACAGGGACGGACTGAAGCTTTCTTT. It specifies CASSPRQGRTEAFF. Combining the CDR3 with reference TRBV7-9 and TRBJ1-1 gives the whole variable domain DTGVSQNPRHKITKRGQNVTFRCDPISEHNRLYWYRQTLGQGPEFLTYFQNEAQLEKSRLLSDRFSAERPKGSFSTLEIQRTEQGDSAMYLCASSPRQGRTEAFFGQGTRLTVV.

The rearrangement joins TRBV4-1 to TRBJ1-5, with D uncertain. CDR3 length: 15 residues. V was trimmed by 1 base and J by 0 bases, leaving 7 bases between them. Germline CDR1 MGHRA, CDR2 YSYEKL. CDR3 sequence (DNA): TGCGCCAGCAGCCAAGGTACCTATAGCAATCAGCCCCAGCATTTT. It specifies CASSQGTYSNQPQHF.

This clone was observed a single time. The sample holds other DNA sequences that translate to the same CDR3. The CDR3 DNA follows: TGTGCCAGCAGCGTAGGACAGGGTGAGAGTGGCTACACCTTC. Amino acid sequence: CASSVGQGESGYTF. The rearrangement uses TRBV9 and TRBJ1-2; 7 positions match TRBD1. V was clipped by 0 bases and J by 7 bases; unmatched bases: 6. Germline-derived CDR1 and CDR2 are SGDLS and YYNGEE. The length of the CDR3 is 14 residues.

V is TRBV7-3 and J is TRBJ1-6, with 7 bases that match TRBD1. J was trimmed by 9 bases and V by 3 bases; bases with no gene match: 2. Looked up from germline, CDR1 is SGHTA and CDR2 is FQGTGA. The CDR3 has 13 amino acids. CDR3 amino acids: CASSFYRGSPLHF. As DNA, the CDR3 is TGTGCCAGCAGCTTCTACAGGGGTTCACCCCTCCACTTT.

The gene calls are TRBV29-1 and TRBJ2-5; D is uncertain. CDR1 SQVTM and CDR2 ANQGSEA come from the germline V gene. Trimming removed 0 bases from V and 1 base from J, with 6 bases in between. The CDR3 sequence is 13 residues long. Written as DNA, the CDR3 is TGCAGCGTTGAAGAACAGCCCCAAGAGACCCAGTACTTC. It translates to CSVEEQPQETQYF.

V and J are TRBV4-2 and TRBJ1-2; D is possibly TRBD1 (5 bases). The CDR3 runs to 13 residues. The germline V and J ends were trimmed by 0 bases and 7 bases, with 9 bases remaining between them. The germline V gene has CDR1 LGHNA and CDR2 YNFKEQ. Written as DNA, the CDR3 is TGTGCCAGCAGCCAAGACTCCAGGGCTGGCTACACCTTC. Amino acid sequence: CASSQDSRAGYTF.

The V call is TRBV7-2, the J call TRBJ2-7; TRBD1 aligns across 8 bases. The CDR3 runs 15 residues. Germline CDR1 is SGHTA and CDR2 is FQGNSA. V was pared by 5 bases and J by 3 bases, with 9 bases of the junction left unmatched. The CDR3 here is CASSQRDRTHYEQYF. CDR3 nucleotides: TGTGCCAGCAGCCAAAGGGACAGGACCCACTACGAGCAGTACTTC.

The rearrangement links TRBV7-6 to TRBJ1-4, with TRBD1 matching 10 bases. This CDR3 is 18 amino acids long. Trimming removed 5 bases from V and 0 bases from J; junction bases left unmatched: 9. The germline CDR1 and CDR2 sequences are SGHVS and FNYEAQ. The CDR3 protein is CASSRRDRGGATNEKLFF. CDR3 nucleotide sequence: TGTGCCAGCAGCCGTCGGGACAGGGGCGGTGCAACTAATGAAAAACTGTTTTTT.

J is TRBJ2-2 and V is TRBV7-3; 9 positions agree with TRBD1. V shed 4 bases, J shed 6 bases, and the junction held 9 bases outside the gene matches. The CDR3 consists of 16 residues. From germline, CDR1 is SGHTA and CDR2 FQGTGA. The CDR3 here is CASSSKTGGVAGELFF. The DNA of the CDR3 is TGTGCCAGCAGCTCTAAGACAGGGGGGGTCGCCGGGGAGCTGTTTTTT. Full variable domain (missing parts from reference TRBV7-3 and TRBJ2-2): GAGVSQTPSNKVTEKGKYVELRCDPISGHTALYWYRQSLGQGPEFLIYFQGTGAADDSGLPNDRFFAVRPEGSVSTLKIQRTERGDSAVYLCASSSKTGGVAGELFFGEGSRLTVL.

This rearrangement joins TRBV6-1 to TRBJ1-1; D not certain. CDR3 length: 12 amino acids. Trimming shortened V by 7 bases and J by 5 bases, and 11 bases separated the two germline ends. The germline V gene has CDR1 MNHNS and CDR2 SASEGT. The CDR3 DNA follows: TGTGCCAGCAAACTACGGTTTACTGAAGCTTTCTTT. Translated, it gives CASKLRFTEAFF.

The DNA for the CDR3 is TGTGCCAGCAGTGAAGCGGGGCCCAACTACAATGAGCAGTTCTTC. It yields the protein CASSEAGPNYNEQFF. The chain links TRBV2 to TRBJ2-1; tentative D call: TRBD1 (5 bases). The CDR3 loop spans 15 amino acids. V was shortened by 0 bases and J by 3 bases, with 9 bases between the two germline ends. Germline V lookup: CDR1 SNHLY, CDR2 FYNNEI.

In this sample, this clone turned up once. The chain joins TRBV7-3 to TRBJ2-2; 7 nucleotides match TRBD1. The trim removed 6 bases at V and 1 base at J, leaving 5 bases unmatched. CDR1 and CDR2 from the germline V gene are SGHTA and FQGTGA. This CDR3 is 15 amino acids long. CDR3 coding DNA: TGTGCCAGCAGGGGAACAGGGGAGAACACCGGGGAGCTGTTTTTT. Its translation: CASRGTGENTGELFF.

This clone was detected only a few times. The chain employs TRBV2 and TRBJ2-1, with a weak D call TRBD1 (6 bases). Trimming removed 6 bases from V and 4 bases from J, with 13 bases in between. The CDR3 is made up of 14 amino acids. Germline CDR1 SNHLY, CDR2 FYNNEI. For the CDR3, the DNA is TGTGCCAGCAGGACCGGGACACTTTACAATGAGCAGTTCTTC. Amino acid sequence: CASRTGTLYNEQFF.

This clone was detected only once. V and J are TRBV19 and TRBJ2-7, with TRBD1 as a possible D gene (5 bases). CDR3 size: 17 residues. Germline V gene sequence: CDR1 LNHDA, CDR2 SQIVND (reference sequence). V lost 3 bases to trimming and J lost 1 base, with 19 bases between them. CDR3 sequence (DNA): TGTGCCAGTAGTATTCGAATGGCAGGGTCGGAGTCCTACGAGCAGTACTTC. This encodes CASSIRMAGSESYEQYF.

The chain couples TRBV6-4 to TRBJ1-1, with TRBD1 matching over 7 bases. The germline V gene encodes CDR1 MRHNA and CDR2 SNTAGT. The CDR3 spans 14 residues. V lost 5 bases to trimming and J lost 4 bases; unmatched junction nucleotides: 7. CDR3 bases: TGTGCCAGCAGTCCAGGGGGGGCCCCCACTGAAGCTTTCTTT. Its protein product is CASSPGGAPTEAFF.

Sample share makes this clone medium-sized. The V gene is TRBV5-4, the J gene TRBJ2-2, with D hard to call. V was trimmed by 4 bases and J by 2 bases, leaving 9 bases between them. The V gene's germline CDR1 is SGHNT and CDR2 YYREEE (reference sequence). The CDR3 has 14 residues. The CDR3, as DNA: TGTGCCAGCAGCCCCGGACGAAACACCGGGGAGCTGTTTTTT. Residues: CASSPGRNTGELFF.

This chain links TRBV5-6 with TRBJ2-1, with a tentative D call TRBD1 (6 bases). Germline CDR1 is SGHDT and CDR2 is YYEEEE. This CDR3 has 15 amino acids. Trimming cost V 0 bases and J 0 bases, with 7 bases left between them. Written as DNA, the CDR3 is TGTGCCAGCAGCTTGGGAGGGGGCTCCTACAATGAGCAGTTCTTC. It specifies CASSLGGGSYNEQFF.

In its sample, this clone was seen a few times. The chain couples TRBV2 to TRBJ2-6; D not certain. The CDR3 sequence is 14 residues long. V lost 6 bases, J lost 0 bases, and 6 bases lay in between. Germline loops: CDR1 SNHLY, CDR2 FYNNEI. CDR3 region: CASRQSSGANVLTF. CDR3 DNA sequence: TGTGCCAGCAGACAGTCCTCTGGGGCCAACGTCCTGACTTTC.

This chain connects TRBV2 to TRBJ1-4; 9 nucleotides line up with TRBD1. Germline V gives CDR1 SNHLY, CDR2 FYNNEI. CDR3 size: 15 residues. V lost 3 bases to trimming and J lost 4 bases; unmatched junction nucleotides: 3. The DNA for the CDR3 is TGTGCCAGCAGTGATCGACAGGGGGGTAATGAAAAACTGTTTTTT. Amino acid sequence: CASSDRQGGNEKLFF.

V usage is TRBV6-1 and J usage is TRBJ1-2, with D uncertain. CDR1 and CDR2 from the germline V gene are MNHNS and SASEGT. The CDR3 is made up of 15 amino acids. Trimming took 0 bases from V and 8 from J, leaving 16 bases between them. The CDR3 sequence is CASSEALGIPRGYTF. CDR3 bases: TGTGCCAGCAGTGAAGCGTTGGGGATTCCGAGAGGCTACACCTTC.